This T cell receptor (beta chain) was identified during a study of T cell repertoires in cytomegalovirus infection. Looking at the study overall: Recently identified HLA-C-restricted and well-studied HLA-B-restricted CMV epitopes were used. Indicated by public TCR beta signatures were CMV infection and matching HLA type. Study-wide results and caveats: HLA-C-restricted CMV-specific TCR beta clonotypes were dominant in the ex vivo response. Totalled public TCR beta family frequency picked out people who carried CMV plus the relevant HLA.

As to this clonotype: What it recognizes is unknown.

One entry per CDR3 protein results from TCRdb running MiXCR on the reads. Of about 920,000 distinct CDR3 sequences listed, 31% are singletons. The CDR3 covers 14 residues. Germline V lookup: CDR1 SGHRS, CDR2 YFSETQ. Trimming pared 0 bases from V and 3 bases from J, leaving 7 bases between. The rearrangement joins TRBV5-1 to TRBJ2-4; D uncertain. The receptor was isolated from a human donor in good health (CMV status not recorded). Some clones in this sample may be carry-over from other donors' samples. Material: cultured CD8+ T cells from PBMCs, obtained from culture after CMV antigen stimulation. Written as DNA, the CDR3 is TGCGCCAGCAGCTTGGACAAATTCAAAAACATTCAGTACTTC. Translated: CASSLDKFKNIQYF.